This T cell receptor beta chain came from a study of blood T cell repertoires in COVID-19 (dated by TCRdb to the early 2020s). At the level of the whole study: Samples from collaborators originated in the United States, Italy and Spain and spanned both the acute and convalescent phases of COVID-19. The material from the prospective study consisted of cDNA or gDNA derived from T cells, B-cell-depleted T cells, or PBMCs. The dataset comprised deeply sampled blood TCRbeta repertoires from subjects exposed to, actively infected with, or recovered from COVID-19. The repertoires were released in a freely available public database intended as a resource for research on the immune response to SARS-CoV-2. The samples were drawn from the first 160 participants of the ongoing ImmuneRACE study and from over a thousand subjects provided by 6 global collaborators. Sample metadata almost always included a de-identified subject ID, COVID-19 status, age in years and sex. Where available, HLA class I and class II types were obtained from metadata supplied by the sample provider rather than from assay-based typing.

In the case of this clone: Its antigen is unknown. No base quality values were provided; no much bigger clone lies one nucleotide off.

The research as a whole found: The amount of clinical and demographic metadata varied by source and participant and was provided uncurated.

Another Seattle source contributed samples from volunteer blood donors who had recovered from COVID-19. The collaborating institutions used their own protocols to collect whole blood in K2EDTA tubes. For TCRbeta analysis, collaborator samples were shipped as frozen whole blood, as isolated PBMCs, or as DNA extracted from either sample type. TCRbeta CDR3 regions were amplified from genomic DNA by means of the immunoSEQ Assay, a bias-controlled multiplex PCR. In the paper's pipeline: Within the assay, amplification of reference gene primers was used to estimate how many nucleated cells each sample contained. To quantify the absolute abundance of each unique TCRbeta CDR3 rearrangement, sequence reads were collapsed and filtered. Productive Simpson clonality was computed per sample as the square root of Simpson's diversity index over productive rearrangements. In its TCRdb copy, this immuneACCESS table keeps in-frame sequences only and misses some clones. Where compared with another copy, unresolved V genes explain less than half of these, and the others have no known cause. The DNA was the basis for D and trimming; V, J and clone size are from that table. Across this sample there are about 250,000 clones, with around nine tenths seen only once. Under 2% of the sample lies in the top ten.

The sequence was collected from a woman aged 60 to 75 who had recovered from COVID-19. Material: peripheral blood.

The CDR3: CASSPQPGQGAGGYTF. The DNA is TGTGCCAGCAGCCCCCAACCCGGGCAGGGGGCGGGTGGCTACACCTTC. In this chain, TRBV7-3 is recombined with TRBJ1-2; the junction holds 8 bases that match TRBD1. The CDR3 sequence holds 16 residues, the cysteine and phenylalanine included. The entry retains the CDR3 DNA only, 48 bases that are in frame from base 1. In the germline V gene, CDR1 corresponds to SGHTA and CDR2 to FQGTGA. Trimming accounts for 5 bases at V and 7 bases at J, while the number of junction bases matched to no gene is 15.